Presented here are 13 T cell receptor beta chains from one specimen sequenced in a study of T cell responses to AZD1222 COVID-19 vaccine. Measured with immunoSEQ multiplex PCR; TCRdb has only the in-frame clones, and not every one. The table shows roughly 170,000 clones, with about 90% occurring only once. The sample was peripheral blood, taken on day 0 of AZD1222 vaccination. The receptors derive from an adult in good health.

The chain employs TRBV6-5 and TRBJ2-1; perhaps TRBD1 as D (5 bases). Trimming removed 7 bases at V and 8 bases at J, with 15 bases between. The CDR3 consists of 13 residues. Germline lookup yields CDR1 MNHEY and CDR2 SVGAGI. CDR3 in amino acids: CASNSKGMDEQFF. CDR3 nucleotide sequence: TGTGCCAGCAATTCGAAGGGGATGGATGAGCAGTTCTTC.

V gene TRBV5-1 combines with J gene TRBJ2-7; 9 nucleotides agree with TRBD1. The germline V gene encodes CDR1 SGHRS and CDR2 YFSETQ. Germline trimming cut 5 bases from V and 6 bases from J; bases unmatched to any gene: 12. This CDR3 has 15 amino acids. CDR3 amino acids: CASSRRQGVFSEQYF. In nucleotides, the CDR3 is TGCGCCAGCAGTCGTAGACAGGGGGTCTTCAGCGAGCAGTACTTC.

V gene TRBV6-5 combines with J gene TRBJ1-4, with 9 bases fitting TRBD1. From germline, CDR1 is MNHEY and CDR2 SVGAGI. CDR3 size: 15 residues. The ends lost 6 bases at V and 6 bases at J; junction bases unmatched: 8. The CDR3 protein is CASRTGTGKYEKLFF. For the CDR3, the DNA is TGTGCCAGCAGAACCGGGACAGGGAAGTATGAAAAACTGTTTTTT.

The V gene is TRBV7-9, the J gene TRBJ1-1; D might be TRBD1 (5 bases). CDR1 and CDR2 (germline): SEHNR, FQNEAQ (reference sequence). The CDR3 length is 16 residues. V lost 6 bases and J 3 bases, leaving 20 bases between the germline ends. The CDR3, as DNA: TGTGCCAGCAGGCACAATGGGGGTCGTGGTGACACTGAAGCTTTCTTT. Amino acid sequence: CASRHNGGRGDTEAFF.

The chain joins TRBV5-4 to TRBJ2-3; 10 bases are a match to TRBD2. The CDR3 has 16 amino acids. J gave up 9 bases and V 0 bases, and 10 bases lay outside the gene matches. Per germline, CDR1 SGHNT and CDR2 YYREEE (reference sequence). The DNA for the CDR3 is TGTGCCAGCAGCTTGGAAGTAGCGGGAGGACGGGAGACGCAGTATTTT. Amino acid sequence: CASSLEVAGGRETQYF.

This rearrangement joins TRBV27 to TRBJ2-7, with D perhaps matching TRBD2 (6 bases). Germline V CDR1 and CDR2: MNHEY, SMNVEV (reference sequence). Trimming cost V 1 base and J 4 bases, with 17 bases left between them. The CDR3 is 16 amino acids. CDR3 sequence: CASSLLASDGKYEQYF. CDR3 sequence (DNA): TGTGCCAGCAGTTTATTGGCTAGCGATGGGAAGTACGAGCAGTACTTC.

The chain links TRBV13 to TRBJ2-1, with TRBD2 matching over 7 bases. Trimming cost V 6 bases and J 2 bases; bases outside gene matches: 7. Germline values: CDR1 PRHDT, CDR2 FYEKMQ (reference sequence). The CDR3 length is 15 residues. The CDR3 bases are TGTGCCAGCAGTTCCGGGACTACTCCCTACAATGAGCAGTTCTTC. Translated: CASSSGTTPYNEQFF.

The V gene is TRBV4-1, the J gene TRBJ1-2; D is unclear. V lost 4 bases, J lost 0 bases, and 18 bases lay in between. The V gene's germline CDR1 is MGHRA and CDR2 YSYEKL. This CDR3 has 17 residues. CDR3 nucleotides: TGCGCCAGCAGCCCTAGCCTCGTGGGCAGTCCTAACTATGGCTACACCTTC. Encoded protein: CASSPSLVGSPNYGYTF.

To note about this clone: Other nucleotide sequences from this sample produce the same CDR3. The V gene is TRBV9, the J gene TRBJ1-4; no reliable D call. CDR1 SGDLS and CDR2 YYNGEE come from the germline V gene. Trimming took off 0 bases at V and 0 bases at J, with 3 bases between the two ends. The CDR3 has 14 amino acids. CDR3 bases: TGTGCCAGCAGCGTAGGAGCAACTAATGAAAAACTGTTTTTT. This codes for CASSVGATNEKLFF.

The chain combines TRBV27 with TRBJ1-2; possible D gene TRBD1, 5 bases. This CDR3 has 12 amino acids. V gave up 5 bases and J gave up 8 bases, with 12 bases separating them. Germline V gene lookup returns CDR1 MNHEY and CDR2 SMNVEV (reference sequence). DNA of the CDR3: TGTGCCAGCAGTGCAACAGGTTCCGGCTACACCTTC. Its translation: CASSATGSGYTF.

This clone turned up a few times. The CDR3 DNA follows: TGCAGCGTTGCGGGGGGAGGTAATGAAAAACTGTTTTTT. Translated, it gives CSVAGGGNEKLFF. The rearrangement uses TRBV29-1 and TRBJ1-4; a possible D gene is TRBD1 (5 bases). CDR3 size: 13 residues. Trimming took 4 bases from V and 4 from J, leaving 10 bases between them. From germline, CDR1 is SQVTM and CDR2 ANQGSEA.

The genes are TRBV7-2 and TRBJ1-6, with 12 bases that match TRBD1. Germline lookup yields CDR1 SGHTA and CDR2 FQGNSA. The CDR3 spans 14 residues. The trim removed 0 bases at V and 18 bases at J, leaving 6 bases unmatched. CDR3 sequence: CASSLAPGTGGAHF. Here the CDR3 DNA reads TGTGCCAGCAGCTTAGCCCCCGGGACAGGGGGCGCCCACTTT.

The rearrangement uses TRBV28 and TRBJ1-2; 10 nucleotides line up with TRBD1. Per germline, CDR1 MDHEN and CDR2 SYDVKM. The CDR3 is 15 amino acids. With 5 bases clipped from V and 4 bases from J, the junction kept 7 bases outside the gene matches. CDR3 amino acids: CASSLDRGRAYGYTF. CDR3 sequence (DNA): TGTGCCAGCAGTCTCGACAGGGGGCGGGCCTATGGCTACACCTTC.